This passage covers 11 T cell receptor beta chains from one sample sequenced in a study of T cells in Graves' hyperthyroidism and ophthalmopathy. The CDR3 regions of TCR beta were amplified from RNA transcripts. HTBI primers drove first-round RT-PCR of the TCR CDR3. Each CDR3 protein gets one entry after TCRdb re-called the multiplex PCR reads with MiXCR. Among under 400,000 distinct CDR3 sequences, 15% to 20% were seen once, and the ten largest hold approximately 49%. Sequences were obtained from blood. The receptors were gathered from a woman between 50 and 59 years old with Graves' hyperthyroidism.

This clonotype was counted at least ten times. The chain uses TRBV2 and TRBJ1-1; D remains ambiguous. The CDR3 runs to 13 residues. V lost 5 bases, J lost 6 bases, and 13 bases lay in between. Germline lookup yields CDR1 SNHLY and CDR2 FYNNEI. CDR3 sequence (DNA): TGTGCCAGCAGTACGGACGGTGGAGCTGAAGCTTTCTTT. It encodes CASSTDGGAEAFF.

This clonotype appeared many times. The rearrangement uses TRBV20-1 and TRBJ1-5; D not resolved. CDR3 length equals 13 residues. Trimming left V 3 bases short and J 2 bases short, with 8 bases between. CDR1 and CDR2 (germline): DFQATT, SNEGSKA (reference sequence). In DNA form, the CDR3 reads TGCAGTGCTAGGATGGACGGCAATCAGCCCCAGCATTTT. It encodes CSARMDGNQPQHF.

This clonotype came up many times. The chain combines TRBV6-1 with TRBJ2-7, with 11 bases lining up with TRBD1. The CDR3 length is 17 residues. Per germline, CDR1 MNHNS and CDR2 SASEGT. The V gene end was trimmed by 6 bases and the J gene end by 0 bases; junction bases not matched to a gene: 10. This chain's CDR3 is CASSLSRDRGFSYEQYV. CDR3 sequence (DNA): TGTGCCAGCAGCCTAAGCCGGGACAGGGGGTTCTCCTACGAGCAGTACGTC.

This clonotype showed up many times. The rearrangement links TRBV12-3 or TRBV12-4 to TRBJ1-1; D unclear. The CDR3 loop spans 12 amino acids. Trimming took 3 bases from V and 9 from J, leaving 11 bases between them. CDR3 residues: CASSFGGGQAFF. CDR3 nucleotides: TGTGCCAGCAGTTTCGGTGGAGGCCAAGCTTTCTTT.

The sample holds many counts of this clonotype. The chain uses TRBV6-2 or TRBV6-3 and TRBJ2-1; 7 bases line up with TRBD2. Germline assignment: CDR1 MNHEY and CDR2 SVGEGT. V was pared by 2 bases and J by 5 bases, with 15 bases of the junction left unmatched. CDR3 length: 18 residues. CDR3 sequence: CASSYTLRLAESNNEQFF. The CDR3 coding sequence is TGTGCCAGCAGTTACACACTTAGACTAGCCGAATCCAACAATGAGCAGTTCTTC.

This clonotype was counted a few times. The gene calls are TRBV20-1 and TRBJ1-2; TRBD1 agrees at 10 bases. Germline loops: CDR1 DFQATT, CDR2 SNEGSKA (reference sequence). CDR3 size: 16 residues. Unmatched junction bases numbered 13, after V lost 6 bases and J lost 3 bases. The CDR3, as DNA: TGCAGTGCCACAACTGGGACAGGGGTTGGTTACTATGGCTACACCTTC. This codes for CSATTGTGVGYYGYTF.

The V gene is TRBV29-1, the J gene TRBJ2-3; D possibly corresponds to TRBD1 (5 bases). This CDR3 spans 13 amino acids. V shed 2 bases and J shed 7 bases, with 13 bases lying between them. Germline values: CDR1 SQVTM, CDR2 ANQGSEA. CDR3 loop: CSVESGMGYTQYF. The DNA of the CDR3 is TGCAGCGTTGAATCAGGGATGGGATATACGCAGTATTTT.

This clonotype was detected many times. For the CDR3, the DNA is TGTGCCAGCAGCCGATCGGAAGGGGTAGCACAGTCAGATACGCAGTATTTT. It encodes CASSRSEGVAQSDTQYF. The V gene is TRBV3-1, the J gene TRBJ2-3, with D tentatively TRBD1 (5 bases). The V gene lost 4 bases and the J gene lost 4 bases, with 21 bases spanning the gap. In germline, CDR1 is LGHDT, CDR2 YNNKEL (reference sequence). The CDR3 sequence is 17 residues long.

This clonotype was recorded at least ten times. V is TRBV28 and J is TRBJ2-7; D assignment may be TRBD1 or TRBD2 (5 bases each). V lost 6 bases and J 2 bases, leaving 20 bases between the germline ends. The germline gives CDR1 MDHEN, CDR2 SYDVKM. The CDR3 sequence is 16 residues long. CDR3 DNA: TGTGCCAGCAGCCCCCTCTCCGGGACGGAAACCTACGAGCAGTACTTC. It is translated as CASSPLSGTETYEQYF.

This clonotype was detected a few times. The V gene is TRBV7-3, the J gene TRBJ2-3, with 9 bases matching TRBD2. The CDR3 sequence is 14 residues long. CDR1 and CDR2 (germline): SGHTA, FQGTGA. Trimming removed 5 bases from V and 6 bases from J; junction bases left unmatched: 6. The CDR3, as DNA: TGTGCCAGCAGCCCAGCGGGGGGATGGGATACGCAGTATTTT. Protein: CASSPAGGWDTQYF.

This clonotype was counted many times. The rearrangement uses TRBV5-6 and TRBJ1-2, with TRBD1 identical over 7 bases. The length of the CDR3 is 15 residues. Germline V CDR1 and CDR2: SGHDT, YYEEEE. The V gene end was trimmed by 4 bases and the J gene end by 6 bases; junction bases not matched to a gene: 12. The CDR3 spells CASSPQWDRSNGYTF. CDR3 in DNA: TGTGCCAGCAGCCCGCAATGGGACAGATCGAATGGCTACACCTTC.